The 22 T cell receptor beta chains in this list originate from one sample, sequenced in a study of cytomegalovirus exposure and HLA in healthy donors. PCR amplification relied on 60 Vbeta primers (plus 13 Jbeta primers). Repertoires were generated with immunoSEQ multiplex PCR, while TCRdb's copy carries only in-frame clones and drops some. Here the sample spans 150,000 to 200,000 clones, 75% to 85% being singletons. The specimen sequenced was PBMCs. Receptor source: a woman aged 50 to 65 in good health and CMV-seronegative.

This clone was found once. The chain links TRBV27 to TRBJ1-6; D is unclear. Per the germline V gene, CDR1 is MNHEY and CDR2 is SMNVEV (reference sequence). The CDR3 is 16 residues long. V was shortened by 2 bases and J by 10 bases, with 18 bases between the two germline ends. The chain's CDR3 is CASSLKGLRSGSPLHF. CDR3 in DNA: TGTGCCAGCAGTTTAAAAGGACTCAGATCGGGATCACCCCTCCACTTT.

This clone has only a few counts. This sequence joins TRBV28 and TRBJ1-2; weak D call: TRBD1 (5 bases). Trimming stripped 5 bases from V and 4 bases from J, with 11 bases between. The CDR3 contains 13 residues. Germline assignment: CDR1 MDHEN and CDR2 SYDVKM. The CDR3 nucleotides read TGTGCCAGCAGTAGAGGACAAAGCTATGGCTACACCTTC. This codes for CASSRGQSYGYTF.

The table lists this clone with a few counts. The J gene is TRBJ1-5, the V gene TRBV6-5, with unresolved D. The CDR3 has 12 residues. Germline CDR1 MNHEY, CDR2 SVGAGI. The germline V and J ends were trimmed by 9 bases and 4 bases, with 10 bases remaining between them. In DNA form, the CDR3 reads TGTGCCAGTGGTGCCGGTAATCAGCCCCAGCATTTT. Translation: CASGAGNQPQHF.

As DNA, the CDR3 is TGTGCCAGCAGCTTATTCAGGGCGAACACCGGGGAGCTGTTTTTT. Amino acid sequence: CASSLFRANTGELFF. The chain uses TRBV7-8 and TRBJ2-2, with a weak D call TRBD1 (5 bases). V lost 2 bases to trimming and J lost 0 bases, with 7 bases between them. This CDR3 has 15 residues. The V gene's germline CDR1 is SGHVS and CDR2 FQNEAQ.

This chain joins TRBV30 and TRBJ1-2; 8 bases are a match to TRBD1. CDR1 is GTSNPN, CDR2 SVGIG, per germline (reference sequence). V shed 6 bases and J 4 bases; nucleotides not matched to a gene: 10. The CDR3 length is 14 residues. CDR3 region: CACTRTGLAYGYTF. The CDR3, as DNA: TGTGCCTGTACTAGGACAGGGTTGGCCTATGGCTACACCTTC.

This clone was observed a single time. At one of its ends the junction is not consistent with the germline gene, which may arise from a read error. The chain employs TRBV7-9 and TRBJ2-2; the D is unclear. The germline V gene has CDR1 SEHNR and CDR2 FQNEAQ (reference sequence). This CDR3 contains 14 residues. DNA of the CDR3: TGTTCCAGCAGCTACAGAGTGAACACCGGGGAGCTGTTTTTT. Translated: CSSSYRVNTGELFF.

The chain employs TRBV27 and TRBJ1-6; no clear D gene. The germline V and J ends were trimmed by 3 bases and 11 bases, with 8 bases remaining between them. From germline, CDR1 is MNHEY and CDR2 SMNVEV (reference sequence). The CDR3 spans 12 residues. This CDR3 is CASSFPGTPLHF. The CDR3, as DNA: TGTGCCAGCAGTTTTCCGGGGACACCCCTCCACTTT.

The V and J genes are TRBV5-1 and TRBJ1-2; TRBD1 matches 7 bases. There are 15 residues in the CDR3. V lost 2 bases, J lost 7 bases, and 11 bases stayed unmatched. Germline V gives CDR1 SGHRS, CDR2 YFSETQ. This CDR3 reads CASSFEGAQGSGYTF. In DNA form, the CDR3 reads TGCGCCAGCAGCTTTGAGGGGGCGCAAGGAAGTGGCTACACCTTC.

Only one count was recorded for this clone. The J gene is TRBJ2-7, the V gene TRBV5-8; 9 positions agree with TRBD1. The CDR3 covers 14 residues. Germline CDR1 and CDR2: SGHTS and YDEGEE. Trimming removed 4 bases from V and 2 bases from J; junction bases left unmatched: 4. The CDR3: CASSLRQGAYEQYF. In DNA, the CDR3 is TGTGCCAGCAGCCTTAGACAGGGGGCCTACGAGCAGTACTTC.

The chain carries TRBV2 and TRBJ2-3, with no clear D. This CDR3 has 16 residues. Trimming took 0 bases from V and 1 from J, leaving 11 bases between them. Germline CDR1 is SNHLY and CDR2 is FYNNEI. CDR3 in amino acids: CASSEAGDPGTDTQYF. DNA of the CDR3: TGTGCCAGCAGTGAAGCTGGAGACCCAGGCACAGATACGCAGTATTTT.

V usage is TRBV7-6 and J usage is TRBJ2-1; TRBD2 agrees at 10 bases. The CDR3 has 16 amino acids. Germline-derived CDR1 and CDR2 are SGHVS and FNYEAQ. V lost 5 bases, J lost 10 bases, and 14 bases stayed unmatched. The DNA of the CDR3 is TGTGCCAGCAGCCCAACTGGGACTAGCGTAATTAGCGAGCAGTTCTTC. Amino acid sequence: CASSPTGTSVISEQFF.

The CDR3 here is CASSQDEARGAFF. CDR3 DNA: TGTGCCAGCAGCCAAGATGAGGCAAGGGGGGCTTTCTTT. This chain connects TRBV14 to TRBJ1-1, with D perhaps TRBD1 (6 bases). The CDR3 is 13 amino acids. Germline loops: CDR1 SGHDN, CDR2 FVKESK. The V and J ends lost 0 bases and 11 bases respectively, with 13 bases between them.

The J gene is TRBJ1-6, the V gene TRBV28; D uncertain. Germline CDR1 and CDR2: MDHEN and SYDVKM. CDR3 length: 17 amino acids. V lost 6 bases to trimming and J lost 0 bases, with 15 bases between them. CDR3: CASSSPSLASYNSPLHF. The CDR3 DNA follows: TGTGCCAGCAGCTCCCCTTCCCTGGCCTCCTATAATTCACCCCTCCACTTT.

The chain uses TRBV5-1 and TRBJ2-7, with D possibly TRBD1 on 5 matching bases. The CDR3 consists of 13 residues. Germline CDR1 reads SGHRS; CDR2 reads YFSETQ. V was shortened by 4 bases and J by 4 bases, with 12 bases between the two germline ends. CDR3 nucleotides: TGCGCCAGCAGCACTGGACACCGGTACGAGCAGTACTTC. Its protein product is CASSTGHRYEQYF.

The chain employs TRBV28 and TRBJ1-1; D ambiguous. V was shortened by 1 base and J by 5 bases, with 11 bases between the two germline ends. The CDR3 consists of 14 residues. Per the germline V gene, CDR1 is MDHEN and CDR2 is SYDVKM. CDR3 nucleotides: TGTGCCAGCAGTTTATCCGTTTCCCCGACTGAAGCTTTCTTT. Translation gives CASSLSVSPTEAFF.

The chain carries TRBV28 and TRBJ1-4; 7 bases map to TRBD1. The length of the CDR3 is 18 residues. In germline, CDR1 is MDHEN, CDR2 SYDVKM. J was trimmed by 3 bases and V by 7 bases; bases with no gene match: 17. The CDR3 DNA sequence: TGTGCCAGCAACTCCCCGCTCAGGGGGAGATCATCTAATGAAAAACTGTTTTTT. This sequence encodes CASNSPLRGRSSNEKLFF.

The V call is TRBV4-3, the J call TRBJ1-1; weak D call: TRBD1 (6 bases). CDR3 size: 15 residues. Trimming stripped 1 base from V and 7 bases from J, with 16 bases between. In germline, CDR1 is LGHNA, CDR2 YSLEER. The CDR3 sequence: CASSQGFDRSNEAFF. The CDR3 DNA reads TGCGCCAGCAGCCAAGGGTTCGACAGGAGTAATGAAGCTTTCTTT.

The table lists this clone with a count of one. The V and J genes are TRBV7-9 and TRBJ1-1; 7 nucleotides line up with TRBD1. V shed 5 bases and J 1 base; nucleotides not matched to a gene: 7. Germline-derived CDR1 and CDR2 are SEHNR and FQNEAQ (reference sequence). The CDR3 consists of 15 residues. CDR3 coding DNA: TGTGCCAGCAGCCCCCGACAGGGACCGAACACTGAAGCTTTCTTT. Translating it yields CASSPRQGPNTEAFF.

The rearrangement uses TRBV18 and TRBJ1-1; D not certain. Trimming took 1 base from V and 4 from J, leaving 16 bases between them. Germline V gives CDR1 KGHSH, CDR2 LQKENI. The CDR3 has 16 amino acids. The CDR3 DNA reads TGTGCCAGCTCACCACGAGACAAAATCCTGGGCACTGAAGCTTTCTTT. Protein sequence: CASSPRDKILGTEAFF.

This chain uses TRBV9 with TRBJ1-1; D is perhaps TRBD1 (6 bases). From germline, CDR1 is SGDLS and CDR2 YYNGEE. CDR3 length equals 16 residues. The V end lost 0 bases, the J end lost 2 bases, and 14 bases lay between the germline ends. CDR3 bases: TGTGCCAGCAGCGTAGCGGGGGGCGGGGGTAACACTGAAGCTTTCTTT. Translation: CASSVAGGGGNTEAFF. Looking up the rest from reference TRBV9 and TRBJ1-1 gives the full variable domain: DSGVTQTPKHLITATGQRVTLRCSPRSGDLSVYWYQQSLDQGLQFLIQYYNGEERAKGNILERFSAQQFPDLHSELNLSSLELGDSALYFCASSVAGGGGNTEAFFGQGTRLTVV.

This sequence joins TRBV4-3 and TRBJ2-5; D is perhaps TRBD2 (6 bases). Looked up from germline, CDR1 is LGHNA and CDR2 is YSLEER. This CDR3 region has 16 residues. With 1 base removed from V and 2 bases from J, the gap between germline ends came to 14 bases. The CDR3 spells CASSQVTGALQETQYF. For the CDR3, the DNA is TGCGCCAGCAGCCAAGTTACGGGAGCTTTACAAGAGACCCAGTACTTC.

The chain combines TRBV7-2 with TRBJ1-2; D ambiguous. This CDR3 has 16 amino acids. Deletions cut 4 bases from V and 0 bases from J, with 15 bases between. Germline CDR1 reads SGHTA; CDR2 reads FQGNSA. This chain's CDR3 is CASSSLDVRANYGYTF. CDR3 DNA: TGTGCCAGCAGCTCATTGGACGTGAGGGCTAACTATGGCTACACCTTC.